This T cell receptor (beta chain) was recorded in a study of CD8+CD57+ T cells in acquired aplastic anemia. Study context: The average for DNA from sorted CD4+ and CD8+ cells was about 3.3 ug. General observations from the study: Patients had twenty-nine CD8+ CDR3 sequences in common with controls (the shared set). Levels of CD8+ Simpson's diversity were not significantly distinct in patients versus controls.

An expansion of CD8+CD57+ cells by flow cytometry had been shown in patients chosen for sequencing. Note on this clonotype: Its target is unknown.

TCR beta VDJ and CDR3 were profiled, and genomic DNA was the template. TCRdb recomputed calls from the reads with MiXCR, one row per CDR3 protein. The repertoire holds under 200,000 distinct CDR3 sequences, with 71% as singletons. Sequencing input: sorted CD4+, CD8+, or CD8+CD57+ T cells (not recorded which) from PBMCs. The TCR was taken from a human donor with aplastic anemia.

The CDR3 coding sequence is TGTGCCAGCAGTGAGCCGGACAGGGCGGACTACGAGCAGTACTTC. This encodes CASSEPDRADYEQYF. The rearrangement uses TRBV6-1 and TRBJ2-7; 8 nucleotides match TRBD1. Unmatched junction bases numbered 7, after V lost 3 bases and J lost 3 bases. The CDR3 is 15 amino acids. The germline gives CDR1 MNHNS, CDR2 SASEGT.